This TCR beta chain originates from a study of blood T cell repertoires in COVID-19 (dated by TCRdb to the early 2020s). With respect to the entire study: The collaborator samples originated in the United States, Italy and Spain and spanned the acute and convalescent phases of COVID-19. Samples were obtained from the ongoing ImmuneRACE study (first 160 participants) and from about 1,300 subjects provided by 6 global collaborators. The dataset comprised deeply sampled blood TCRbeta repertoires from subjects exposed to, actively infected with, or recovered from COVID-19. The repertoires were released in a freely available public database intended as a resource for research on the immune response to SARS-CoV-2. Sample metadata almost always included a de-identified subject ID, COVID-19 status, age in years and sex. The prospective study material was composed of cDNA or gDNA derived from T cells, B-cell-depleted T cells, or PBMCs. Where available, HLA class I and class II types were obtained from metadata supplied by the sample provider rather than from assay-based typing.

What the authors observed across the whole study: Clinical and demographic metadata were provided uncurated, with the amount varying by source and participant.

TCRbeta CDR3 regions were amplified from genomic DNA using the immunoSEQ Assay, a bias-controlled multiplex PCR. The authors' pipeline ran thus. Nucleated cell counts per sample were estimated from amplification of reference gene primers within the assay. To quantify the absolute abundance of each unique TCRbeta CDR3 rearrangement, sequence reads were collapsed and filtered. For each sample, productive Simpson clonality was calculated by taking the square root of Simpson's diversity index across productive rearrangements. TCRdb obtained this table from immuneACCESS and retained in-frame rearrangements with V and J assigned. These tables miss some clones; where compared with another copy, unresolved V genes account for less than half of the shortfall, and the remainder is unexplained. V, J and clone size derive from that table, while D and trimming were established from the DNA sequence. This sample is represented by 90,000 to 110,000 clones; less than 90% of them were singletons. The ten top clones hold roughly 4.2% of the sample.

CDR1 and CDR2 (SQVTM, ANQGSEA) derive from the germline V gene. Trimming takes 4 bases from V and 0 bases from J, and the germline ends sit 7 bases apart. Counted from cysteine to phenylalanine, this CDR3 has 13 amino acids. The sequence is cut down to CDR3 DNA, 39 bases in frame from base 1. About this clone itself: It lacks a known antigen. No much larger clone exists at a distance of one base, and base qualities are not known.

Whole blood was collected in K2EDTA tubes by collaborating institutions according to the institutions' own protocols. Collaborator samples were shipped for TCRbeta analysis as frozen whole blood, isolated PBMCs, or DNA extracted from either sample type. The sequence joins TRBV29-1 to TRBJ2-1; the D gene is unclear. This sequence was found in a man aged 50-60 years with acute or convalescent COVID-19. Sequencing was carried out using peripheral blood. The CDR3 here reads CSVGTSSYNEQFF. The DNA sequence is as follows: TGCAGCGTTGGAACCAGCTCCTACAATGAGCAGTTCTTC.